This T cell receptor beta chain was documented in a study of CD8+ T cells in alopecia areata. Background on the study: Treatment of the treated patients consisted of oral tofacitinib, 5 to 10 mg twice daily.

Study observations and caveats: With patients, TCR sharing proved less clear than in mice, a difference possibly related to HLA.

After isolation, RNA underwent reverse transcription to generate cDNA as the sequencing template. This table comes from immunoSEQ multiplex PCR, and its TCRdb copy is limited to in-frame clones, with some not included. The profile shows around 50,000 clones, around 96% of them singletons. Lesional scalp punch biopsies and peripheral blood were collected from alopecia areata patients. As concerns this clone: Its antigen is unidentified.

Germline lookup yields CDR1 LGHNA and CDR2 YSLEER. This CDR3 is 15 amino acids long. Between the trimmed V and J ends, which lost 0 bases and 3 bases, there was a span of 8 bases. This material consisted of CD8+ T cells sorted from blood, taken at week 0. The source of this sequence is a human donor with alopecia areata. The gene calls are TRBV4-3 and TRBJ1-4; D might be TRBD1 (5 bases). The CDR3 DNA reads TGCGCCAGCAGCCAAGAGGGCAGGGCTAATGAAAAACTGTTTTTT. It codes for CASSQEGRANEKLFF.